This TCR beta chain was profiled in a study of T and B cells in COVID-19 patients. Study context: Active-infection patients were older, median approximately 68 years, than recovered patients, median about 37 years.

BIOMED2 TRB-A/B primer pools were used in multiplex TRB PCR. Each CDR3 protein is one row after TCRdb ran MiXCR on the multiplex PCR reads. The sample yields roughly 3,800 distinct CDR3 sequences, about 29% seen once. The study's findings and limits: Patients with COVID-19 reportedly showed strongly skewed T cell receptor beta variable and joining gene usage.

Each TRB amplification used roughly 250-550 ng of genomic DNA from blood. Unmatched junction bases numbered 6, after V lost 6 bases and J lost 4 bases. The CDR3 extends over 14 amino acids. By its share, this clonotype is medium-sized. The antigen is not known. The chain combines TRBV12-3 or TRBV12-4 with TRBJ1-5; 7 nucleotides match TRBD1. This TCR was recovered from a human donor with active COVID-19. The donor label of this sample is uncertain. The source material was blood. CDR3 amino acids: CASSGQAGNQPQHF. The CDR3 DNA is TGTGCCAGCAGCGGACAGGCTGGGAATCAGCCCCAGCATTTT.